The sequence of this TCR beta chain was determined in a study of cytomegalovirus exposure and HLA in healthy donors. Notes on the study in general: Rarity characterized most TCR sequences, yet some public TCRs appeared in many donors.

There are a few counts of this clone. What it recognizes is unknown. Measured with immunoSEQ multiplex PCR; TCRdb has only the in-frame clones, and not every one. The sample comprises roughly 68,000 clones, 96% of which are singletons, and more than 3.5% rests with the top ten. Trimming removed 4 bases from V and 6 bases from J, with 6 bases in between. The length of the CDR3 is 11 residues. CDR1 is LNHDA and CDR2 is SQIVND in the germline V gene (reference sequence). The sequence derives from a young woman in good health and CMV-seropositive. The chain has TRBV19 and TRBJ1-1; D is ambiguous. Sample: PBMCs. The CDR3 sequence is CASSTQAEAFF. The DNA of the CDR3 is TGTGCCAGTAGTACGCAGGCTGAAGCTTTCTTT.